The 5 T cell receptor beta chains reported below all come from one sample, sequenced in a study of blood T cell repertoires in COVID-19. TCRdb's table, derived via immunoSEQ multiplex PCR, lists solely in-frame clones and lacks some. This table has roughly 220,000 clones, 80% to 90% appearing once. The sample taken for sequencing was PBMCs or T cells enriched from blood (not recorded which). These receptors were taken from a woman between 18 and 30 years old in a cohort exposed to, infected with or recovered from COVID-19 (not recorded which).

The chain combines TRBV7-9 with TRBJ2-3; TRBD2 is a possible D gene (5 bases). Trimming left V 4 bases short and J 4 bases short, with 12 bases between. Germline lookup yields CDR1 SEHNR and CDR2 FQNEAQ (reference sequence). CDR3 size: 14 residues. Written as DNA, the CDR3 is TGTGCCAGCAGCTCCGGCCGGGGTCCAGATACGCAGTATTTT. Its translation is CASSSGRGPDTQYF. Filled out from reference TRBV7-9 and TRBJ2-3, the complete variable domain reads DTGVSQNPRHKITKRGQNVTFRCDPISEHNRLYWYRQTLGQGPEFLTYFQNEAQLEKSRLLSDRFSAERPKGSFSTLEIQRTEQGDSAMYLCASSSGRGPDTQYFGPGTRLTVL.

Written as DNA, the CDR3 is TGTGCCAGCAGCTTAGATGAGCGGGGATTAATCTACGAGCAGTACTTC. It codes for CASSLDERGLIYEQYF. The chain carries TRBV7-9 and TRBJ2-7, with 7 bases that match TRBD2. This CDR3 has 16 amino acids. Germline V gives CDR1 SEHNR, CDR2 FQNEAQ (reference sequence). The V and J ends lost 1 base and 3 bases, in that order; junction bases with no gene match: 9.

The CDR3 DNA follows: TGTGCCACCAGTGCCCCTGATCAGCCCCAGCATTTT. It codes for CATSAPDQPQHF. V gene TRBV24-1 combines with J gene TRBJ1-5, with no clear D. V was pared by 5 bases and J by 5 bases, with 6 bases between. CDR1 KGHDR and CDR2 SFDVKD come from the germline V gene. The CDR3 is made up of 12 amino acids.

The genes are TRBV10-2 and TRBJ2-3, with no clear D. The CDR3 is 13 residues long. Germline V lookup: CDR1 WSHSY, CDR2 SAAADI. V was clipped by 2 bases and J by 2 bases, with 5 bases between them. The CDR3 spells CASSETYTDTQYF. In nucleotides, the CDR3 is TGCGCCAGCAGTGAGACCTACACAGATACGCAGTATTTT.

The rearrangement uses TRBV14 and TRBJ2-7; TRBD1 matches 8 bases. Germline CDR1 is SGHDN and CDR2 is FVKESK. This CDR3 contains 17 residues. V lost 0 bases, J lost 0 bases, and 7 bases stayed unmatched. CDR3 loop: CASSQDRLDRGSYEQYF. CDR3 in DNA: TGTGCCAGCAGCCAAGATCGATTAGACAGGGGCTCCTACGAGCAGTACTTC. Full variable domain (outside the CDR3, taken from reference TRBV14 and TRBJ2-7): EAGVTQFPSHSVIEKGQTVTLRCDPISGHDNLYWYRRVMGKEIKFLLHFVKESKQDESGMPNNRFLAERTGGTYSTLKVQPAELEDSGVYFCASSQDRLDRGSYEQYFGPGTRLTVT.